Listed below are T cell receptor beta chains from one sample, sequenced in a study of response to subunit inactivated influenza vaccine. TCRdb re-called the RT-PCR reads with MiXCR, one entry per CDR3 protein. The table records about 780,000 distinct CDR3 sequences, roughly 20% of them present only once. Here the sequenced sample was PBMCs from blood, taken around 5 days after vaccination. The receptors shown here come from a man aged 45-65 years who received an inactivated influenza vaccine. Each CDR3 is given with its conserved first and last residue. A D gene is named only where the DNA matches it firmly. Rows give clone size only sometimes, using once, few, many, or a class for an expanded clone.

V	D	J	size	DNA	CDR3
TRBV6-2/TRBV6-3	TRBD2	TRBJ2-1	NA	TGTGCCAGCACCCAACTAGCGGGAGGATCCAATGAGCAGTTCTTC	CASTQLAGGSNEQFF
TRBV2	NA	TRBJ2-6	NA	TGTGCCAGCGAAACTCAGGGTACTGGGGCCAACGTCCTGACTTTC	CASETQGTGANVLTF
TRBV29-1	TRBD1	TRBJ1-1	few	TGCAGCGTCAAACCGGGACAGGGTGTAGCTTTCTTT	CSVKPGQGVAFF
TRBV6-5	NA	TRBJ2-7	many	TGTGCCAGCAGTTACCGGGTGGGGTACGAGCAGTACTTC	CASSYRVGYEQYF
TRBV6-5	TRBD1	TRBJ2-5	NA	TGTGCCAGCAGTTACTCGCCGGGACAGGGGTTGGAGACCCAGTACTTC	CASSYSPGQGLETQYF
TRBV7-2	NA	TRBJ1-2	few	TGTGCCAGCAGCAGGACAGCCAGTGGCGGCTACACCTTC	CASSRTASGGYTF
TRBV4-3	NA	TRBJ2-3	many	TGCGCCAGCAGCCAAGAGGCAGGGTGGACAGATACGCAGTATTTT	CASSQEAGWTDTQYF
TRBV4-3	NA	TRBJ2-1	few	TGCGCCAGCAGCCAAGCAACACAGTACAATGAGCAGTTCTTC	CASSQATQYNEQFF
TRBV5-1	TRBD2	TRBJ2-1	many	TGCGCCAGCAGCAGAGCGGGAGGGGTTGATGAGCAGTTCTTC	CASSRAGGVDEQFF
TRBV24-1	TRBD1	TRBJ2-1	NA	TGTGCCACCAGTGATTTGGGGACAGGCTACAATGAGCAGTTCTTC	CATSDLGTGYNEQFF
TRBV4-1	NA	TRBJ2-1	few	TGCGCCAGCAGCCAAGATGGGTTTGGTGAGCAGTTCTTC	CASSQDGFGEQFF
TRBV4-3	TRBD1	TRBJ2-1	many	TGCGCCAGCAGCCGCGGGACAGGGGACTACAATGAGCAGTTCTTC	CASSRGTGDYNEQFF
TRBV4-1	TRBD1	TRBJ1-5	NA	TGCGCCAGCAGCCAGGGGACAGGCGGCAGCAATCAGCCCCAGCATTTT	CASSQGTGGSNQPQHF
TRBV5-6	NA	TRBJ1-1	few	TGTGCCAGCAGCTCCGGAGGTCGGGGTGCGGACACTGAAGCTTTCTTT	CASSSGGRGADTEAFF
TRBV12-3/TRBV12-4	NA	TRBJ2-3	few	TGTGCCAGCAGTTTTCCCTTAGGGGATACGCAGTATTTT	CASSFPLGDTQYF
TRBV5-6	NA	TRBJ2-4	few	TGTGCCAGCATGCCCTATGGGGGGGGCCGAGGGAACATTCAGTACTTC	CASMPYGGGRGNIQYF
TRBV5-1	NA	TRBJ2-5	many	TGCGCCAGCAACAAAGGGGATGAGACCCAGTACTTC	CASNKGDETQYF
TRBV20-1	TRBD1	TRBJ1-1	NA	TGCAGTGCCTCGGGACAGGGGAATTCAGCTTTCTTT	CSASGQGNSAFF
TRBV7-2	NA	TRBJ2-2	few	TGTGCCAGCAGCTTAGGTCTACCCGGGGAGCTGTTTTTT	CASSLGLPGELFF
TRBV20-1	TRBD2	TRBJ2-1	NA	TGCAGTGCTAGAGATGGTAGGACTAGCGGGAGTGTCAATGAGCAGTTCTTC	CSARDGRTSGSVNEQFF
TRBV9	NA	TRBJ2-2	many	TGTGCCAGCAGCGTAGTCACCGGGGAGCTGTTTTTT	CASSVVTGELFF
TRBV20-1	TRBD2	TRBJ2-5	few	TGCAGTGCTAGAGATCAAGCGGGAGGAAGGAAGGGCCAAGAGACCCAGTACTTC	CSARDQAGGRKGQETQYF
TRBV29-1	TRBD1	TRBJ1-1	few	TGCAGCGTGTGGGACAGGGGTATGAGGAACACTGAAGCTTTCTTT	CSVWDRGMRNTEAFF
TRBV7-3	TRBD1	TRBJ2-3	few	TGTGCCAGCAGTATAGCCGGGACAGGGTTTTCAGATACGCAGTATTTT	CASSIAGTGFSDTQYF
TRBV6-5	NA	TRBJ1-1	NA	TGTGCCAGCAGTTACTCTGAGACACCGAACACTGAAGCTTTCTTT	CASSYSETPNTEAFF
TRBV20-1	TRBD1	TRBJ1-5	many	TGCAGTGCTTATCCGGGACAGGGGGATAGGAGCAATCAGCCCCAGCATTTT	CSAYPGQGDRSNQPQHF
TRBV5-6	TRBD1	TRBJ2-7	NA	TGTGCCAGCAGCTTACCGGGACAGATGAACTCCTACGAGCAGTACTTC	CASSLPGQMNSYEQYF
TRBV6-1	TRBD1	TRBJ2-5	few	TGTGCCAGCAGAAACCTCGGACAGGGGGCCCAAGAGACCCAGTACTTC	CASRNLGQGAQETQYF
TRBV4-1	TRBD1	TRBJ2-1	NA	TGCGCCAGCAGCCAAAGTCTCGGACAGGGGTACAATGAGCAGTTCTTC	CASSQSLGQGYNEQFF
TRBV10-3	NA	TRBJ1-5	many	TGTGCCATCAGTGGAGGGGAAGTTATCCATTTT	CAISGGEVIHF
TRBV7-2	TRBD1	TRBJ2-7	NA	TGTGCCAGCAGCTTAGGGACAGGGGTAAGCGAGCAGTACTTC	CASSLGTGVSEQYF
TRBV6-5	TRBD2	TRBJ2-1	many	TGTGCCAGCAGTTACCAGCCGGCAGCGGGGAGCTCCTACAATGAGCAGTTCTTC	CASSYQPAAGSSYNEQFF
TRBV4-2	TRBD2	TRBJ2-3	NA	TGTGCCAGCAGTGAGCGGGGGAGGGCAGATACGCAGTATTTT	CASSERGRADTQYF
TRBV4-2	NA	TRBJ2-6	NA	TGTGCCAGCAGCCCCAGGTGGGTGGAGGATGGGTACTCTGGGGCCAACGTCCTGACTTTC	CASSPRWVEDGYSGANVLTF
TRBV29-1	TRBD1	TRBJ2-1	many	TGCAGCGTGCAACGAATTTACTCGGGACAGGGGGGCAATGAGCAGTTCTTC	CSVQRIYSGQGGNEQFF
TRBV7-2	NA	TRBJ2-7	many	TGTGCCAGCAGCTTAGGTGCCAAAACCTACGAGCAGTACTTC	CASSLGAKTYEQYF
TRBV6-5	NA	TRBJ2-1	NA	TGTGCCAGCAGTTACTCGTGGAGAAGCTCCTACAATGAGCAGTTCTTC	CASSYSWRSSYNEQFF
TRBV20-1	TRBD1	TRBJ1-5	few	TGCAGTGCCCCTGGGACAGATAGCAATCAGCCCCAGCATTTT	CSAPGTDSNQPQHF
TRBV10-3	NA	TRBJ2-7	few	TGTGCCATCAGGGACAGAACCTACGAGCAGTACTTC	CAIRDRTYEQYF
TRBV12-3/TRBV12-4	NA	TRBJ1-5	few	TGTGCCAGCAGCTCCGGACAGCTCCGACAGCCCCAGCATTTT	CASSSGQLRQPQHF
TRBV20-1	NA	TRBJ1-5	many	TGCAGTGCTAGAGATCACAGGCAGGGCAATCAGCCCCAGCATTTT	CSARDHRQGNQPQHF
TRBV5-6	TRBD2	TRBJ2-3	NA	TGTGCCAGCCGGCGGGGGAAGGATACGCAGTATTTT	CASRRGKDTQYF
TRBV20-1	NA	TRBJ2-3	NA	TGCAGTGCTAGAGATTTCGGGGGATCAGATACGCAGTATTTT	CSARDFGGSDTQYF
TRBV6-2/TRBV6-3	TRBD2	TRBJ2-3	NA	TGTGCCAGCAGAAAGGGACTAGCGGGCACAGATACGCAGTATTTT	CASRKGLAGTDTQYF
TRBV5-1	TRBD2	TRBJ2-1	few	TGCGCCAGCAGCTTGGGAGGCGGGGGGGCCCGTGAGCAGTTCTTC	CASSLGGGGAREQFF
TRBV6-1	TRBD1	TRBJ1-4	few	TGTGCCAGCAGGACAGGGCGCCAAGACGAAAAACTGTTTTTT	CASRTGRQDEKLFF
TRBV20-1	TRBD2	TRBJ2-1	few	TGCAGTGCTAGTCTTGAGCGGGAGAAAAGCTCCTACAATGAGCAGTTCTTC	CSASLEREKSSYNEQFF
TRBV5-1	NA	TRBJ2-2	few	TGCGCCAGCAGCTTTAACGGCGGGGAGCTGTTTTTT	CASSFNGGELFF